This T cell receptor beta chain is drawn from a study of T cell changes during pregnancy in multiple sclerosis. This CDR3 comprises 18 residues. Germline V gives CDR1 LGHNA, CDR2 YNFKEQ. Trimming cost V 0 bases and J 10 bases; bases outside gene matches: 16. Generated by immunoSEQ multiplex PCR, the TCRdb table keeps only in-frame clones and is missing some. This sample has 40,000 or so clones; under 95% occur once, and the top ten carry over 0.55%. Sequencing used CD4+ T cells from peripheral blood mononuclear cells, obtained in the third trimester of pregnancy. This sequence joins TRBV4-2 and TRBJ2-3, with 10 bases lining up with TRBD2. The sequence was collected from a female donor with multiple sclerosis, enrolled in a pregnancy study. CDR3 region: CASSQDLEREGPAVPQYF. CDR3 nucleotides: TGTGCCAGCAGCCAAGATCTTGAGCGGGAGGGACCCGCGGTCCCGCAGTATTTT.